These 32 T cell receptor beta chains were all obtained from the same sample, sequenced in a study of cytomegalovirus exposure and HLA in healthy donors. The method was immunoSEQ multiplex PCR; TCRdb's version includes in-frame clones alone and lacks a portion of them. Of hundreds of thousands of clones listed, more than 75% were seen once; the top ten hold about 11%. The sample was PBMCs. These receptor sequences come from a man younger than 35 in good health and CMV-seropositive.

The rearrangement joins TRBV27 to TRBJ2-3, with D unclear. This CDR3 has 14 residues. V was cut by 7 bases and J by 5 bases, with 16 bases left in between. Germline CDR1 MNHEY, CDR2 SMNVEV (reference sequence). The CDR3 here is CASTENRAKDTQYF. Here the CDR3 DNA reads TGTGCCAGCACCGAGAATAGGGCGAAAGATACGCAGTATTTT.

In its sample, this clone was seen once. The chain recombines TRBV6-5 with TRBJ1-1; D perhaps matches TRBD1 (6 bases). Trimming removed 2 bases at V and 6 bases at J, with 16 bases between. CDR1 and CDR2 from the germline V gene are MNHEY and SVGAGI. This CDR3 has 15 amino acids. CDR3 protein: CASSYAGGGGSEAFF. The DNA for the CDR3 is TGTGCCAGCAGTTACGCCGGAGGAGGGGGGTCTGAAGCTTTCTTT.

CDR3 DNA sequence: TGTGCCAGTACCGGGACAGGGGGGTATGGCTACACCTTC. Translated, it gives CASTGTGGYGYTF. V is TRBV19 and J is TRBJ1-2; 11 bases agree with TRBD1. CDR1 and CDR2 (germline): LNHDA, SQIVND (reference sequence). After removal of 7 bases from V and 5 bases from J, the junction contained 3 bases not matched to a gene. The CDR3 consists of 13 residues.

The chain is built from TRBV30 and TRBJ2-1; no clear D. Trimming removed 5 bases at V and 0 bases at J, with 11 bases between. Germline V gene data show CDR1 as GTSNPN and CDR2 as SVGIG (reference sequence). The CDR3 totals 14 residues. As DNA, the CDR3 is TGTGCCTGGGGAGACTGGAGCTCCTACAATGAGCAGTTCTTC. Translating it yields CAWGDWSSYNEQFF.

This chain joins TRBV6-6 and TRBJ2-2; D call uncertain. Per the germline V gene, CDR1 is MNHNY and CDR2 is SVGAGI (reference sequence). This CDR3 has 16 amino acids. V shed 6 bases and J shed 3 bases, with 17 bases lying between them. The DNA of the CDR3 is TGTGCCAGCAGCGAGGACCTCATTTTGTACACCGGGGAGCTGTTTTTT. Its protein is CASSEDLILYTGELFF.

The CDR3 loop is CAPPDRKSNQPQHF. For the CDR3, the DNA is TGTGCCCCCCCTGACCGGAAAAGCAATCAGCCCCAGCATTTT. This chain uses TRBV28 with TRBJ1-5; D gene ambiguous. The CDR3 is 14 amino acids. Germline CDR1 reads MDHEN; CDR2 reads SYDVKM. Trimming pared 11 bases from V and 1 base from J, leaving 15 bases between. Supplemented by reference TRBV28 and TRBJ1-5, the full variable domain reads DVKVTQSSRYLVKRTGEKVFLECVQDMDHENMFWYRQDPGLGLRLIYFSYDVKMKEKGDIPEGYSVSREKKERFSLILESASTNQTSMYLCAPPDRKSNQPQHFGDGTRLSIL.

This clone has just one count. The V and J genes are TRBV27 and TRBJ2-7; D is unresolved. Germline CDR1 reads MNHEY; CDR2 reads SMNVEV (reference sequence). This CDR3 contains 13 residues. Trimming shortened V by 1 base and J by 2 bases, and 6 bases separated the two germline ends. The DNA of the CDR3 is TGTGCCAGCAGTTTATTTGGGCCCTACGAGCAGTACTTC. Residues: CASSLFGPYEQYF.

The rearrangement links TRBV9 to TRBJ2-3; 9 bases fit TRBD2. The junction had 12 bases not matched to a gene; V was cut back by 1 base and J by 9 bases. This CDR3 is built from 16 residues. CDR1 is SGDLS, CDR2 YYNGEE, per germline. The CDR3: CASSVNLAGPSITQYF. The CDR3 region has the DNA TGTGCCAGCAGCGTAAATCTAGCGGGACCCTCGATCACGCAGTATTTT.

The genes are TRBV28 and TRBJ1-1; no clear D gene. This CDR3 spans 13 amino acids. Germline CDR1 MDHEN, CDR2 SYDVKM. Trimming left V 7 bases short and J 5 bases short, with 14 bases between. The CDR3 protein is CASIQFEVTEAFF. For the CDR3, the DNA is TGTGCCAGCATTCAGTTTGAAGTGACTGAAGCTTTCTTT.

The chain links TRBV6-5 to TRBJ2-1; 11 bases fit TRBD1. The CDR3 extends over 15 amino acids. The trim removed 6 bases at V and 7 bases at J, leaving 8 bases unmatched. Per germline, CDR1 MNHEY and CDR2 SVGAGI. The CDR3 reads CASSYGTGGKNEQFF. CDR3 in DNA: TGTGCCAGCAGCTATGGGACAGGGGGTAAAAATGAGCAGTTCTTC.

CDR3 in amino acids: CASRRTGPFGGELFF. CDR3 in DNA: TGCGCCAGCAGAAGAACAGGTCCCTTTGGAGGGGAGCTGTTTTTT. V usage is TRBV5-1 and J usage is TRBJ2-2; possible D gene TRBD1, 5 bases. The V gene lost 5 bases and the J gene lost 8 bases, with 19 bases spanning the gap. The CDR3 is made up of 15 amino acids. From germline, CDR1 is SGHRS and CDR2 YFSETQ. Full variable domain (outside the CDR3, taken from reference TRBV5-1 and TRBJ2-2): KAGVTQTPRYLIKTRGQQVTLSCSPISGHRSVSWYQQTPGQGLQFLFEYFSETQRNKGNFPGRFSGRQFSNSRSEMNVSTLELGDSALYLCASRRTGPFGGELFFGEGSRLTVL.

The rearrangement joins TRBV5-4 to TRBJ2-7, with D tentatively TRBD1 or TRBD2 (5 bases each). CDR3 length: 14 residues. V lost 4 bases and J 3 bases, leaving 14 bases between the germline ends. Germline lookup yields CDR1 SGHNT and CDR2 YYREEE (reference sequence). In DNA form, the CDR3 reads TGTGCCAGCAGCCCATCTTGGGGGAGCTACGAGCAGTACTTC. Its protein is CASSPSWGSYEQYF.

V usage is TRBV4-3 and J usage is TRBJ2-1; TRBD2 aligns across 9 bases. The junction had 6 bases not matched to a gene; V was cut back by 2 bases and J by 7 bases. The CDR3 has 15 residues. Germline assignment: CDR1 LGHNA and CDR2 YSLEER. CDR3 in amino acids: CASSQNSGRMNEQFF. The DNA of the CDR3 is TGCGCCAGCAGCCAAAACAGCGGGAGGATGAATGAGCAGTTCTTC.

This clone occurred once. The chain is built from TRBV4-2 and TRBJ2-3, with D maybe TRBD2 (6 bases). V was trimmed by 0 bases and J by 0 bases, leaving 16 bases between them. This CDR3 has 18 amino acids. The germline CDR1 and CDR2 sequences are LGHNA and YNFKEQ. CDR3 sequence (DNA): TGTGCCAGCAGCCAAGATTGGGGCGGCGGGACTAGCACAGATACGCAGTATTTT. As protein: CASSQDWGGGTSTDTQYF.

The CDR3 coding sequence is TGCAGCGTTGGGGGCGGGACCATGACAAGTGAGACCCAGTACTTC. Its translation: CSVGGGTMTSETQYF. This sequence joins TRBV29-1 and TRBJ2-5; tentatively, D is TRBD2 (6 bases). In germline, CDR1 is SQVTM, CDR2 ANQGSEA. V lost 4 bases, J lost 5 bases, and 20 bases lay in between. CDR3 length equals 15 residues.

V gene TRBV10-3 combines with J gene TRBJ2-2; 9 positions match TRBD1. CDR1 ENHRY and CDR2 SYGVKD come from the germline V gene. Trimming at V came to 4 bases and at J to 5 bases, leaving 11 bases not matched to a gene. The CDR3 totals 17 residues. CDR3 coding DNA: TGTGCCATCAGTGTGAGACAGGGGGGTATAAGGACCGGGGAGCTGTTTTTT. This gives the protein CAISVRQGGIRTGELFF.

This rearrangement joins TRBV27 to TRBJ2-3; 8 positions agree with TRBD2. V was clipped by 0 bases and J by 2 bases; unmatched bases: 4. The CDR3 runs 16 residues. CDR1 MNHEY and CDR2 SMNVEV come from the germline V gene (reference sequence). The CDR3 DNA follows: TGTGCCAGCAGTTTATCATATAGCGGGATCACAGATACGCAGTATTTT. Residues: CASSLSYSGITDTQYF.

The genes are TRBV4-3 and TRBJ1-4; D not certain. V shed 0 bases and J shed 4 bases, with 12 bases lying between them. Germline CDR1 reads LGHNA; CDR2 reads YSLEER. The CDR3 is 16 residues long. DNA of the CDR3: TGCGCCAGCAGCCAAGATACGCAGGCGAATAATGAAAAACTGTTTTTT. Translated: CASSQDTQANNEKLFF.

The chain uses TRBV5-6 and TRBJ2-3, with no clear D. Germline-derived CDR1 and CDR2 are SGHDT and YYEEEE. V lost 4 bases and J 0 bases, leaving 6 bases between the germline ends. There are 13 residues in the CDR3. The CDR3, as DNA: TGTGCCAGCAGCCCATTTAGCACAGATACGCAGTATTTT. Protein sequence: CASSPFSTDTQYF.

The rearrangement joins TRBV27 to TRBJ1-5; D gene unclear. Trimming stripped 4 bases from V and 0 bases from J, with 16 bases between. CDR1 MNHEY and CDR2 SMNVEV come from the germline V gene (reference sequence). The CDR3 has 17 amino acids. CDR3 in DNA: TGTGCCAGCAGTTCCTCCCCCGGGATCTATAGCAATCAGCCCCAGCATTTT. This gives the protein CASSSSPGIYSNQPQHF.

The rearrangement joins TRBV6-5 to TRBJ2-1; D might be TRBD2 (6 bases). The V end lost 0 bases, the J end lost 6 bases, and 9 bases lay between the germline ends. Germline CDR1 reads MNHEY; CDR2 reads SVGAGI. The CDR3 sequence is 14 residues long. CDR3 in DNA: TGTGCCAGCAGTTACTCGGGACTCATCAATGAGCAGTTCTTC. It codes for CASSYSGLINEQFF.

J is TRBJ2-1 and V is TRBV7-2; 7 positions agree with TRBD2. CDR3 size: 15 residues. Germline assignment: CDR1 SGHTA and CDR2 FQGNSA. The ends lost 6 bases at V and 16 bases at J; junction bases unmatched: 21. Written as DNA, the CDR3 is TGTGCCAGCAGTCTTCTTATAGGGCCGGGAGGCGGAAACTTCTTC. It translates to CASSLLIGPGGGNFF.

This sequence joins TRBV7-9 and TRBJ1-1; 8 positions agree with TRBD1. V lost 5 bases, J lost 5 bases, and 13 bases stayed unmatched. This CDR3 has 16 residues. Germline V gene data show CDR1 as SEHNR and CDR2 as FQNEAQ (reference sequence). The CDR3 here is CASSPPSGQGATEAFF. The CDR3 coding sequence is TGTGCCAGCAGCCCCCCCTCCGGACAGGGCGCAACTGAAGCTTTCTTT.

This rearrangement joins TRBV5-4 to TRBJ1-1; TRBD1 is a possible D gene (5 bases). Germline CDR1 and CDR2: SGHNT and YYREEE (reference sequence). This CDR3 is 16 amino acids long. V lost 4 bases and J 0 bases, leaving 16 bases between the germline ends. In DNA form, the CDR3 reads TGTGCCAGCAGCAAAAGGGACGGCGCCATGAACACTGAAGCTTTCTTT. It specifies CASSKRDGAMNTEAFF.

To note about this clone: This may be a read error: a much more frequent sequence differs by one nucleotide. The identical CDR3 is also encoded by other nucleotide sequences in the sample. The chain is built from TRBV6-5 and TRBJ2-5; tentatively, D is TRBD2 (5 bases). The germline V gene encodes CDR1 MNHEY and CDR2 SVGAGI. The CDR3 loop spans 13 amino acids. The CDR3 nucleotides read TGTGCTAGCAGGAGGACTTTACAAGAGACCCAGTACTTC. This translates into CASRRTLQETQYF.

This clone turned up a few times. The genes are TRBV11-3 and TRBJ2-2, with 11 bases that match TRBD2. Germline CDR1 SGHNT, CDR2 YENEEA. The trim removed 5 bases at V and 4 bases at J, leaving 6 bases unmatched. The CDR3 length is 16 residues. CDR3 DNA: TGTGCCAGCAGCGCGGGACTAGCGGAACTCACCGGGGAGCTGTTTTTT. Protein: CASSAGLAELTGELFF.

The chain links TRBV27 to TRBJ2-5; 12 bases align to TRBD2. CDR1 is MNHEY, CDR2 SMNVEV, per germline (reference sequence). V lost 4 bases to trimming and J lost 4 bases; unmatched junction nucleotides: 7. The CDR3 totals 16 residues. The CDR3 sequence is CASSSRLAGVGETQYF. The CDR3 bases are TGTGCCAGCAGTTCCAGACTAGCGGGAGTTGGAGAGACCCAGTACTTC.

V is TRBV5-1 and J is TRBJ2-1; 7 bases map to TRBD2. With 2 bases clipped from V and 7 bases from J, the junction kept 9 bases outside the gene matches. This CDR3 comprises 15 residues. Germline V gene lookup returns CDR1 SGHRS and CDR2 YFSETQ. CDR3 in DNA: TGCGCCAGCAGCTTTGGCGGGAGTGTGGTGAATGAGCAGTTCTTC. Translated: CASSFGGSVVNEQFF.

This rearrangement joins TRBV7-9 to TRBJ1-2; TRBD1 aligns across 7 bases. Losses at the gene ends were 5 bases for V and 4 bases for J; bases not matched to a gene: 13. This CDR3 spans 16 amino acids. The germline V gene has CDR1 SEHNR and CDR2 FQNEAQ (reference sequence). DNA for the CDR3: TGTGCCAGCAGCGAACCACTCGGACAGGAACCCTATGGCTACACCTTC. It encodes CASSEPLGQEPYGYTF.

The chain couples TRBV28 to TRBJ1-2, with D tentatively TRBD1 (6 bases). The CDR3 loop spans 14 amino acids. Germline V gene sequence: CDR1 MDHEN, CDR2 SYDVKM. Trimming removed 6 bases from V and 0 bases from J, with 11 bases in between. The CDR3 DNA follows: TGTGCCAGCAGGACAGGACAATCTAACTATGGCTACACCTTC. Its protein product is CASRTGQSNYGYTF.

This clone came up once. The chain links TRBV30 to TRBJ2-5; a weak D match, TRBD1 (6 bases). The V gene lost 2 bases and the J gene lost 5 bases, with 18 bases spanning the gap. The length of the CDR3 is 15 residues. From germline, CDR1 is GTSNPN and CDR2 SVGIG (reference sequence). CDR3 bases: TGTGCCTGGAGTCGGGACACCACCCGAGGGGAGACCCAGTACTTC. Translating gives CAWSRDTTRGETQYF.

The chain combines TRBV2 with TRBJ2-7; no reliable D call. V was cut by 6 bases and J by 0 bases, with 9 bases left in between. The germline V gene has CDR1 SNHLY and CDR2 FYNNEI. This CDR3 has 13 amino acids. The CDR3: CASRPSRSYEQYF. Written as DNA, the CDR3 is TGTGCCAGCAGACCTTCACGCTCCTACGAGCAGTACTTC.